Described below is a single T cell receptor beta chain sequence and its context. The sample belongs to a study of blood T cell repertoires in COVID-19. The wider study: Whether acute or convalescent, the COVID-19 samples came from the United States, Italy and Spain.

The protocol was immunoSEQ multiplex PCR, while the TCRdb copy is restricted to in-frame clones and leaves out a portion. The sample holds around 280,000 clones, roughly 86% seen once. This clonotype originated in a man aged 65 to 85 with acute or convalescent COVID-19. The sequenced sample consisted of peripheral blood.

The CDR3 coding sequence is TGTGCCAGCAGTTACTCTGTGGCCGAGCAGTACTTC. Translated: CASSYSVAEQYF. The genes are TRBV6-2 or TRBV6-3 and TRBJ2-7, with D uncertain. V lost 0 bases to trimming and J lost 6 bases, with 6 bases between them. This CDR3 has 12 residues. Germline V gives CDR1 MNHEY, CDR2 SVGEGT.